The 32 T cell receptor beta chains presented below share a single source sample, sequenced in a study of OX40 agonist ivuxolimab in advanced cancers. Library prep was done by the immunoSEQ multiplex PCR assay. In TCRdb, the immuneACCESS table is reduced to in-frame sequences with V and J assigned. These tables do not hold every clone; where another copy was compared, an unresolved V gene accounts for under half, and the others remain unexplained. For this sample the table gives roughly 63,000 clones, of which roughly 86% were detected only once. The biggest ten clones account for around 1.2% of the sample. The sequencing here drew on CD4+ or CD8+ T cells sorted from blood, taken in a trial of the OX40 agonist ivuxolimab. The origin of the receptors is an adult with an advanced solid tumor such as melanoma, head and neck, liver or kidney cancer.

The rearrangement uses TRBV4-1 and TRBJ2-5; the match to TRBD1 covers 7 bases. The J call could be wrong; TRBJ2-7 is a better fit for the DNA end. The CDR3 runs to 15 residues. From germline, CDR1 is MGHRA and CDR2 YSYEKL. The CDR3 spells CASSATGTVSYEQYF. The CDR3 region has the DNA TGCGCCAGCAGCGCAACCGGGACAGTCTCCTACGAGCAGTACTTC.

The CDR3 here is CASTPYEGYIQYF. CDR3 sequence (DNA): TGTGCCAGCACTCCCTATGAGGGTTACATTCAGTACTTC. This sequence joins TRBV2 and TRBJ2-4, with a weak D call TRBD2 (5 bases). The germline V and J ends were trimmed by 7 bases and 8 bases, with 15 bases remaining between them. The CDR3 extends over 13 amino acids. Germline CDR1 reads SNHLY; CDR2 reads FYNNEI.

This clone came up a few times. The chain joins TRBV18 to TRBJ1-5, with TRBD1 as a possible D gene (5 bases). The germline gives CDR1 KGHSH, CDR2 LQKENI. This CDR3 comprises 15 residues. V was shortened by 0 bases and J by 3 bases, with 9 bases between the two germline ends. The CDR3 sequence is CASSPPRGDNQPQHF. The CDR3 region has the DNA TGTGCCAGCTCACCACCGAGAGGGGACAATCAGCCCCAGCATTTT.

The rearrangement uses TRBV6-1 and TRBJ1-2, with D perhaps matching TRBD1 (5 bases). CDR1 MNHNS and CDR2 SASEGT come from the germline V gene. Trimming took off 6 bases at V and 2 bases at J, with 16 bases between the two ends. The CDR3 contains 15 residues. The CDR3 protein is CASRPRVGGNYGYTF. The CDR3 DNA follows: TGTGCCAGCAGGCCTCGAGTCGGGGGGAACTATGGCTACACCTTC.

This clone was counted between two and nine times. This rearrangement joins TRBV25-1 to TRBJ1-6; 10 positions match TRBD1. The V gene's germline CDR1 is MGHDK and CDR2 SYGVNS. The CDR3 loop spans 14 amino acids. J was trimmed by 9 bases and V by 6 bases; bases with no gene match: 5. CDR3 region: CASSAGTGASPLHF. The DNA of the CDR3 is TGTGCCAGCAGCGCCGGGACAGGGGCTTCACCCCTCCACTTT.

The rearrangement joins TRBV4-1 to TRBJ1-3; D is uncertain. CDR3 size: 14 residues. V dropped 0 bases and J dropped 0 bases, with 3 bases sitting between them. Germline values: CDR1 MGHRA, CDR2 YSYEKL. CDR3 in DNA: TGCGCCAGCAGCCAAGAGGGCTCTGGAAACACCATATATTTT. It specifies CASSQEGSGNTIYF.

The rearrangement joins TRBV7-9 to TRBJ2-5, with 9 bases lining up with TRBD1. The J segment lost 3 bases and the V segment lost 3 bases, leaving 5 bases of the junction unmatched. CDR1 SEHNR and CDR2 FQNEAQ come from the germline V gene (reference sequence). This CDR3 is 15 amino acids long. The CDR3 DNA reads TGTGCCAGCAGCTTTAGAAGGACAGGGGAAGAGACCCAGTACTTC. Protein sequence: CASSFRRTGEETQYF.

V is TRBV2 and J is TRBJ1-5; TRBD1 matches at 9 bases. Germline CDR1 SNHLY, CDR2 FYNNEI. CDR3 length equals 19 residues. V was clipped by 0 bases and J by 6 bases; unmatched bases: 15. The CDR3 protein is CASSEAKYAAQGASQPQHF. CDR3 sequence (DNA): TGTGCCAGCAGTGAAGCGAAGTATGCCGCACAGGGGGCAAGTCAGCCCCAGCATTTT.

CDR3: CASSLRGGLNTEAFF. Here the CDR3 DNA reads TGTGCCAGCAGCTTAAGAGGGGGGCTCAACACTGAAGCTTTCTTT. The chain has TRBV11-2 and TRBJ1-1; maybe TRBD1 (6 bases). The CDR3 is made up of 15 amino acids. The V and J ends lost 2 bases and 2 bases respectively, with 12 bases between them. CDR1 SGHAT and CDR2 FQNNGV come from the germline V gene. The variable domain in full, with the rest retrieved from reference TRBV11-2 and TRBJ1-1, is EAGVAQSPRYKIIEKRQSVAFWCNPISGHATLYWYQQILGQGPKLLIQFQNNGVVDDSQLPKDRFSAERLKGVDSTLKIQPAKLEDSAVYLCASSLRGGLNTEAFFGQGTRLTVV.

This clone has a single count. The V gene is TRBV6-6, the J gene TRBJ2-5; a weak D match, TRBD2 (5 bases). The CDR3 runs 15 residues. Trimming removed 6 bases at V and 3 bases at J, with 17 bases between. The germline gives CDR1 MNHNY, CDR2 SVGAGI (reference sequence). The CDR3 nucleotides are TGTGCCAGCAGCCCCCGGCTAGCAAGTGAAGAGACCCAGTACTTC. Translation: CASSPRLASEETQYF.

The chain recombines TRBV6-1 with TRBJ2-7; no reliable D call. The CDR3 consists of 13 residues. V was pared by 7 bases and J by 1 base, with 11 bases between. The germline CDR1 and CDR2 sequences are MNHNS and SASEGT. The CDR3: CASTFPASYEQYF. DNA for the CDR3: TGTGCCAGCACGTTCCCCGCTTCCTACGAGCAGTACTTC.

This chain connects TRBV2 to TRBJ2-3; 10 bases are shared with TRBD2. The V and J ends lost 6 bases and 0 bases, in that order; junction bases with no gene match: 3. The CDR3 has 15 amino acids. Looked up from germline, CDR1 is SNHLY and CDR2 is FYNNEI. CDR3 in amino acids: CASRTSGASTDTQYF. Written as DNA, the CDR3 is TGTGCCAGCAGAACTAGCGGGGCTAGCACAGATACGCAGTATTTT. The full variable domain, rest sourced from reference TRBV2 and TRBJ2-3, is EPEVTQTPSHQVTQMGQEVILRCVPISNHLYFYWYRQILGQKVEFLVSFYNNEISEKSEIFDDQFSVERPDGSNFTLKIRSTKLEDSAMYFCASRTSGASTDTQYFGPGTRLTVL.

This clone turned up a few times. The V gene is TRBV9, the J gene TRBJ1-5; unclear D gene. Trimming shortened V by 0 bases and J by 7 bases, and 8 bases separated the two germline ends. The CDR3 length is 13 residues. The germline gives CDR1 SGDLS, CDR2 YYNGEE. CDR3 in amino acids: CASSVDLEQPQHF. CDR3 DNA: TGTGCCAGCAGCGTAGACTTAGAACAGCCCCAGCATTTT.

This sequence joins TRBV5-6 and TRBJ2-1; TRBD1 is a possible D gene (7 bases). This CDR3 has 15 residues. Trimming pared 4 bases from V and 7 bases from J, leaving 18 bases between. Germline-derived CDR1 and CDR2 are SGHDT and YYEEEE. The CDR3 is CASSEKGAGMNEQFF. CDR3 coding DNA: TGTGCCAGCAGCGAAAAGGGGGCGGGGATGAATGAGCAGTTCTTC. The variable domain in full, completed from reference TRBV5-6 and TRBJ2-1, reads DAGVTQSPTHLIKTRGQQVTLRCSPKSGHDTVSWYQQALGQGPQFIFQYYEEEERQRGNFPDRFSGHQFPNYSSELNVNALLLGDSALYLCASSEKGAGMNEQFFGPGTRLTVL.

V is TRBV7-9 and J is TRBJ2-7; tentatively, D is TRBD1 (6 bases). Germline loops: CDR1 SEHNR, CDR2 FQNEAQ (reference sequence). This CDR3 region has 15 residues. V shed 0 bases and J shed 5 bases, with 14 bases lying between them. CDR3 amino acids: CASSLANAGAHEQYF. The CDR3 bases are TGTGCCAGCAGCTTAGCGAATGCAGGGGCTCACGAGCAGTACTTC.

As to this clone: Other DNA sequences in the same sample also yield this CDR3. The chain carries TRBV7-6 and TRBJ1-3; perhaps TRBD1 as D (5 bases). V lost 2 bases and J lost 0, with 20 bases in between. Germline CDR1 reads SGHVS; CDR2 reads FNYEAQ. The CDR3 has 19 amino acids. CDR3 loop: CASSLSILGPAGSGNTIYF. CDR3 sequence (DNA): TGTGCCAGCAGCTTATCCATCCTGGGACCCGCGGGCTCTGGAAACACCATATATTTT.

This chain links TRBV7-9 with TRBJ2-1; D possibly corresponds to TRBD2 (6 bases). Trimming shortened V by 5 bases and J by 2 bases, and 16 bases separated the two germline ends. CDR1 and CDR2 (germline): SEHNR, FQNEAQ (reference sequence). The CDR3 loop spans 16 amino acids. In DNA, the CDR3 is TGTGCCAGCAGCCCCGGGAGAGGGATAACCTACAATGAGCAGTTCTTC. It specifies CASSPGRGITYNEQFF.

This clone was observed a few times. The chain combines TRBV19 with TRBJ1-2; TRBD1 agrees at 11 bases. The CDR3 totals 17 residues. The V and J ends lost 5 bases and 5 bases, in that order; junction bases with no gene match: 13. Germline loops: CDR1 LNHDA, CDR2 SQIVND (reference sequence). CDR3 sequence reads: CASSPILGQGVGYGYTF. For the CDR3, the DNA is TGTGCCAGTAGTCCGATCCTGGGACAGGGGGTCGGGTATGGCTACACCTTC.

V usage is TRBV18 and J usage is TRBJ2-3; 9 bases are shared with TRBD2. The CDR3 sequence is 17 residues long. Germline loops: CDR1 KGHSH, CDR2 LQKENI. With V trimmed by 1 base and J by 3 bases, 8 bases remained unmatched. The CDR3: CASSPRPSGVGTDTQYF. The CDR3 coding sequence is TGTGCCAGCTCACCACGGCCTAGCGGGGTCGGGACAGATACGCAGTATTTT.

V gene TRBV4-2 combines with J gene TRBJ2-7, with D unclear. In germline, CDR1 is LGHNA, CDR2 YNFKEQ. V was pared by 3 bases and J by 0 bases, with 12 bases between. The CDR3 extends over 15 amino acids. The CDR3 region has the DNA TGTGCCAGCAGCCAGGACGGGCAGTCCTCCTACGAGCAGTACTTC. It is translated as CASSQDGQSSYEQYF.

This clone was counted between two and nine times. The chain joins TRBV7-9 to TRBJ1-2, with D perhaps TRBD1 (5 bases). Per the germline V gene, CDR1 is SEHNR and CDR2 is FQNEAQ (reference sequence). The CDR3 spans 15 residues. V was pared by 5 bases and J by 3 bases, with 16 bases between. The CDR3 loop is CASSLLPGRDYGYTF. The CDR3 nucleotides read TGTGCCAGCAGCCTCCTTCCGGGGCGGGACTATGGCTACACCTTC.

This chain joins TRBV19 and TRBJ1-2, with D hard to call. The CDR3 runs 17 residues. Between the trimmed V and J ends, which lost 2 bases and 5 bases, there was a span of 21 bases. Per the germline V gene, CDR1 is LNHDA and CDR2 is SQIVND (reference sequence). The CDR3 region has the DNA TGTGCCAGTAGTATAAACAGCGGGTCGGAGGGTGGATATGGCTACACCTTC. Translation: CASSINSGSEGGYGYTF.

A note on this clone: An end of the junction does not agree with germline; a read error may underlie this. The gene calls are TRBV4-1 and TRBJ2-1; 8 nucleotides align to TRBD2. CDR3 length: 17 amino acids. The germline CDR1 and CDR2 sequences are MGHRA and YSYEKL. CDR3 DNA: TGCGCCAGCAGCCCCAAGGGGCGGCGGGGGGTTTACAATGAGCAGCTCTTC. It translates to CASSPKGRRGVYNEQLF.

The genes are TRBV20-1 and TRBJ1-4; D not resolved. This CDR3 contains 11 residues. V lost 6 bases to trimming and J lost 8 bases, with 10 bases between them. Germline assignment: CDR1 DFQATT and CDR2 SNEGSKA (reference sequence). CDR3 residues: CSANLGEKLFF. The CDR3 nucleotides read TGCAGTGCAAACCTGGGCGAAAAACTGTTTTTT.

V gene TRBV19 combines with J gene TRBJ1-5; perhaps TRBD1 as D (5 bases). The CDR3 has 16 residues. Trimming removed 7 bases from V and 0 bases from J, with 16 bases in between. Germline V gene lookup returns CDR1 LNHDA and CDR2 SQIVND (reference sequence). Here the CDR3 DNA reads TGTGCCAGTACCCCCCCGGGACGGAATAGCAATCAGCCCCAGCATTTT. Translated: CASTPPGRNSNQPQHF. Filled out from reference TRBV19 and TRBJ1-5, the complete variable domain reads DGGITQSPKYLFRKEGQNVTLSCEQNLNHDAMYWYRQDPGQGLRLIYYSQIVNDFQKGDIAEGYSVSREKKESFPLTVTSAQKNPTAFYLCASTPPGRNSNQPQHFGDGTRLSIL.

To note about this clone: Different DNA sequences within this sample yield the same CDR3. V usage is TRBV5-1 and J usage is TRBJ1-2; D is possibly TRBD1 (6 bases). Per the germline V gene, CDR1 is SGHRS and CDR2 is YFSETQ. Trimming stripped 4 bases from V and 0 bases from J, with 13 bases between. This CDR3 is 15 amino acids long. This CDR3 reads CASSPAGTTNYGYTF. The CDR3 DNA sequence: TGCGCCAGCAGCCCGGCGGGGACAACTAACTATGGCTACACCTTC. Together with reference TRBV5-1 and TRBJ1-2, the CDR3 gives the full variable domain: KAGVTQTPRYLIKTRGQQVTLSCSPISGHRSVSWYQQTPGQGLQFLFEYFSETQRNKGNFPGRFSGRQFSNSRSEMNVSTLELGDSALYLCASSPAGTTNYGYTFGSGTRLTVV.

The CDR3 loop is CAVSKGGAYVRNQPQHF. In nucleotides, the CDR3 is TGTGCCGTAAGCAAGGGGGGGGCGTACGTTCGCAATCAGCCCCAGCATTTT. The gene calls are TRBV19 and TRBJ1-5, with a weak D call TRBD1 (6 bases). The CDR3 is 17 amino acids. The germline CDR1 and CDR2 sequences are LNHDA and SQIVND (reference sequence). Between the trimmed V and J ends, which lost 11 bases and 2 bases, there was a span of 25 bases.

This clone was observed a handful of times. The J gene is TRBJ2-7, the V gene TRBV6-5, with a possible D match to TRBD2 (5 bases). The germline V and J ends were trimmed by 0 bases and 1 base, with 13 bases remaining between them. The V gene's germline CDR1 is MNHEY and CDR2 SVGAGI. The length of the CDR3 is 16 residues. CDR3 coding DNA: TGTGCCAGCAGTTACTCCGCGGACTGGGGATCCTACGAGCAGTACTTC. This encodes CASSYSADWGSYEQYF.

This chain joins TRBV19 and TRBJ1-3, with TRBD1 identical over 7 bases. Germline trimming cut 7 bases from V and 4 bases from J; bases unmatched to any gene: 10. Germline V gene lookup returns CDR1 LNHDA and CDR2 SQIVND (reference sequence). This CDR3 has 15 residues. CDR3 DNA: TGTGCCAGTACCACACCAGGGGGTTCGGGAAACACCATATATTTT. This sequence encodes CASTTPGGSGNTIYF.

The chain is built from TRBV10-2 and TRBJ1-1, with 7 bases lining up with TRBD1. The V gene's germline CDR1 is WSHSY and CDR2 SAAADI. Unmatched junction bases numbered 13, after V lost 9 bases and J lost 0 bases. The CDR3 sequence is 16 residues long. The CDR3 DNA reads TGCGCCAGTCGGCGGGGACAGAGGGATTTGAACACTGAAGCTTTCTTT. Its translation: CASRRGQRDLNTEAFF.

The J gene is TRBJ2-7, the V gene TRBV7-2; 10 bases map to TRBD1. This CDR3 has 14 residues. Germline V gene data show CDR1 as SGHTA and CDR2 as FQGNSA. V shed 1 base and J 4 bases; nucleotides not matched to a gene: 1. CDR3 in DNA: TGTGCCAGCAGCTTAGTGGACAGGGGGTACGAGCAGTACTTC. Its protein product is CASSLVDRGYEQYF.

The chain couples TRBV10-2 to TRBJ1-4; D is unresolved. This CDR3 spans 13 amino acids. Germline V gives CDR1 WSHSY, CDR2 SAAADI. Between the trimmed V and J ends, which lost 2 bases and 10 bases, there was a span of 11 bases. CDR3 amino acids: CASSEPTRVKLFF. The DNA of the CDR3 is TGCGCCAGCAGTGAGCCGACGAGGGTAAAACTGTTTTTT.